This T cell receptor beta chain appears in the sequencing data of a study of long-term antiretroviral therapy in people with HIV. The authors ran the immunoSEQ assay, v3.0, at survey level. The table came from immunoSEQ multiplex PCR; TCRdb's copy has only in-frame clones and leaves some out. The table records about 39,000 clones, approximately 85% of them present only once. The ends lost 4 bases at V and 1 base at J; junction bases unmatched: 5. Germline lookup yields CDR1 PRHDT and CDR2 FYEKMQ (reference sequence). The CDR3 is made up of 15 amino acids. This TCR was recovered from a woman aged 50 to 65 with HIV. This chain links TRBV13 with TRBJ2-5, with 8 bases identical to TRBD1. The specimen comprised unsorted PBMCs, sampled 3.1 years after starting antiretroviral therapy. Written as DNA, the CDR3 is TGTGCCAGCAGCTCCAGGGGGCTTGGCCAAGAGACCCAGTACTTC. It specifies CASSSRGLGQETQYF.